The next 29 T cell receptor beta chains were all read from a single sample in a study of blood T cell repertoires in COVID-19. The table came from immunoSEQ multiplex PCR; TCRdb's copy has only in-frame clones and leaves some out. The profile shows about 170,000 clones, around 93% of them singletons. Sequenced sample: peripheral blood. These receptors came from a woman aged 45 to 65 with acute or convalescent COVID-19.

The rearrangement links TRBV7-2 to TRBJ2-1; D call uncertain. This CDR3 has 15 residues. The V gene's germline CDR1 is SGHTA and CDR2 FQGNSA. The V gene lost 1 base and the J gene lost 9 bases, with 16 bases spanning the gap. CDR3 bases: TGTGCCAGCAGCTTAGGACGGGTCCTTCGGAGTGAGCAGTTCTTC. This codes for CASSLGRVLRSEQFF. The complete variable domain, with remaining parts taken from reference TRBV7-2 and TRBJ2-1, reads GAGVSQSPSNKVTEKGKDVELRCDPISGHTALYWYRQSLGQGLEFLIYFQGNSAPDKSGLPSDRFSAERTGGSVSTLTIQRTQQEDSAVYLCASSLGRVLRSEQFFGPGTRLTVL.

The chain links TRBV5-4 to TRBJ1-2, with a tentative D call TRBD1 (6 bases). V dropped 3 bases and J dropped 4 bases, with 16 bases sitting between them. Germline-derived CDR1 and CDR2 are SGHNT and YYREEE (reference sequence). This CDR3 is 15 amino acids long. The CDR3 loop reads CASSSGTSYSYGYTF. DNA for the CDR3: TGTGCCAGCAGCTCGGGGACAAGTTATTCCTATGGCTACACCTTC.

This clone was recorded once. V gene TRBV5-4 combines with J gene TRBJ1-1; weak D call: TRBD1 (5 bases). V was clipped by 2 bases and J by 2 bases, with 13 bases between them. Germline V gene data show CDR1 as SGHNT and CDR2 as YYREEE (reference sequence). The CDR3 runs 15 residues. CDR3 amino acids: CASSFRRGCNTEAFF. CDR3 nucleotides: TGTGCCAGCAGCTTCAGGCGGGGGTGCAACACTGAAGCTTTCTTT.

The chain carries TRBV5-4 and TRBJ1-4, with D perhaps matching TRBD1 (5 bases). Looked up from germline, CDR1 is SGHNT and CDR2 is YYREEE (reference sequence). There are 15 residues in the CDR3. V was cut by 5 bases and J by 7 bases, with 18 bases left in between. DNA for the CDR3: TGTGCCAGCAGTTCTGAAGGGGTAGTGGGTGAAAAACTGTTTTTT. Protein: CASSSEGVVGEKLFF.

The chain has TRBV7-2 and TRBJ1-1, with 8 positions matching TRBD1. Germline V gene data show CDR1 as SGHTA and CDR2 as FQGNSA. Germline trimming cut 1 base from V and 11 bases from J; bases unmatched to any gene: 9. CDR3 length: 14 amino acids. This CDR3 reads CASSLVGGTGLAFF. As DNA, the CDR3 is TGTGCCAGCAGCTTAGTGGGCGGGACAGGACTGGCTTTCTTT.

This chain links TRBV15 with TRBJ1-4; TRBD1 matches at 9 bases. Germline lookup yields CDR1 LNHNV and CDR2 YYDKDF (reference sequence). With 2 bases clipped from V and 5 bases from J, the junction kept 3 bases outside the gene matches. The CDR3 is 15 amino acids. CDR3 residues: CATSRPGQGNEKLFF. CDR3 DNA: TGTGCCACCAGCAGACCGGGACAGGGAAATGAAAAACTGTTTTTT.

This chain joins TRBV7-8 and TRBJ2-1; 9 bases match TRBD1. Germline V gene sequence: CDR1 SGHVS, CDR2 FQNEAQ. V lost 5 bases, J lost 5 bases, and 4 bases stayed unmatched. The CDR3 is 14 amino acids. The CDR3 reads CASSPGTGNNEQFF. The CDR3 nucleotides are TGTGCCAGCAGCCCCGGGACAGGGAACAATGAGCAGTTCTTC.

The CDR3 loop is CASSEARQGSSPLHF. In nucleotides, the CDR3 is TGTGCCAGCAGTGAAGCGAGGCAGGGTAGTTCACCCCTCCACTTT. The chain uses TRBV2 and TRBJ1-6; tentative D call: TRBD1 (5 bases). This CDR3 has 15 residues. V was shortened by 0 bases and J by 9 bases, with 12 bases between the two germline ends. Per the germline V gene, CDR1 is SNHLY and CDR2 is FYNNEI. Drawing the rest from reference TRBV2 and TRBJ1-6, the complete variable domain is EPEVTQTPSHQVTQMGQEVILRCVPISNHLYFYWYRQILGQKVEFLVSFYNNEISEKSEIFDDQFSVERPDGSNFTLKIRSTKLEDSAMYFCASSEARQGSSPLHFGNGTRLTVT.

Written as DNA, the CDR3 is TGTGCCAGCAGCTCAAATCGGGCAGGGGGGTACTATGGCTACACCTTC. Its translation is CASSSNRAGGYYGYTF. The chain recombines TRBV5-6 with TRBJ1-2; 7 bases line up with TRBD1. Unmatched junction bases numbered 11, after V lost 3 bases and J lost 3 bases. The CDR3 sequence is 16 residues long. Germline V CDR1 and CDR2: SGHDT, YYEEEE.

This clone appeared a few times. The chain is built from TRBV12-3 or TRBV12-4 and TRBJ2-5; TRBD1 is a possible D gene (6 bases). The CDR3 is 13 residues long. Trimming removed 6 bases at V and 1 base at J, with 9 bases between. In DNA form, the CDR3 reads TGTGCCAGCAGCGCGACAGGCCAAGAGACCCAGTACTTC. The encoded protein is CASSATGQETQYF.

The rearrangement joins TRBV4-1 to TRBJ2-3, with 14 bases that match TRBD2. V trimming: 4 bases; J trimming: 6 bases; junction bases outside the gene matches: 9. Germline assignment: CDR1 MGHRA and CDR2 YSYEKL. The CDR3 is 17 residues long. The CDR3 DNA follows: TGCGCCAGCAGCCCTACGGGACTAGCGGGGGCAAGGGATACGCAGTATTTT. This gives the protein CASSPTGLAGARDTQYF.

The chain is built from TRBV29-1 and TRBJ1-1; a possible D gene is TRBD1 (6 bases). This CDR3 has 10 amino acids. Germline V gene lookup returns CDR1 SQVTM and CDR2 ANQGSEA. Trimming removed 7 bases at V and 9 bases at J, with 12 bases between. The CDR3 sequence: CSAIQGKAFF. CDR3 DNA sequence: TGCAGCGCTATACAGGGAAAAGCTTTCTTT.

The chain combines TRBV6-1 with TRBJ1-1, with D tentatively TRBD1 (5 bases). The CDR3 is 14 amino acids. V lost 2 bases to trimming and J lost 5 bases, with 12 bases between them. CDR1 is MNHNS and CDR2 is SASEGT in the germline V gene. The CDR3 reads CASSEIRTTTEAFF. CDR3 in DNA: TGTGCCAGCAGTGAAATACGGACAACAACTGAAGCTTTCTTT.

The chain is built from TRBV18 and TRBJ1-1; D is ambiguous. The CDR3 sequence is 15 residues long. Germline V gene lookup returns CDR1 KGHSH and CDR2 LQKENI. V lost 2 bases and J lost 0, with 10 bases in between. CDR3 sequence: CASSPSRALNTEAFF. The CDR3 DNA sequence: TGTGCCAGCTCACCAAGCCGTGCGCTGAACACTGAAGCTTTCTTT.

As DNA, the CDR3 is TGCGCCAGCAGCCAAGTATACGGTCGGAACAACTACAATCAGCCCCAGCATTTT. It specifies CASSQVYGRNNYNQPQHF. The gene calls are TRBV4-1 and TRBJ1-5; D gene uncertain. Germline CDR1 reads MGHRA; CDR2 reads YSYEKL. The CDR3 spans 18 residues. With 1 base removed from V and 3 bases from J, the gap between germline ends came to 19 bases.

The rearrangement links TRBV7-2 to TRBJ2-5; 9 bases are shared with TRBD2. Losses at the gene ends were 5 bases for V and 7 bases for J; bases not matched to a gene: 11. Germline-derived CDR1 and CDR2 are SGHTA and FQGNSA. This CDR3 has 15 residues. CDR3 sequence (DNA): TGTGCCAGCAGCGAACTAGCGGGCCCCCCGGGGACCCAGTACTTC. This encodes CASSELAGPPGTQYF. The full variable domain, completed using reference TRBV7-2 and TRBJ2-5, is GAGVSQSPSNKVTEKGKDVELRCDPISGHTALYWYRQSLGQGLEFLIYFQGNSAPDKSGLPSDRFSAERTGGSVSTLTIQRTQQEDSAVYLCASSELAGPPGTQYFGPGTRLLVL.

V gene TRBV12-5 combines with J gene TRBJ1-1, with TRBD1 matching 8 bases. This CDR3 spans 14 amino acids. V was pared by 7 bases and J by 2 bases, with 6 bases of the junction left unmatched. From germline, CDR1 is LGHNT and CDR2 FRNRAP. CDR3 coding DNA: TGTGCTAGTGATAGGACAGGGATAAACACTGAAGCTTTCTTT. Encoded protein: CASDRTGINTEAFF.

The rearrangement links TRBV28 to TRBJ1-5; maybe TRBD1 (6 bases). The length of the CDR3 is 16 residues. The V gene lost 2 bases and the J gene lost 6 bases, with 17 bases spanning the gap. The germline CDR1 and CDR2 sequences are MDHEN and SYDVKM. The CDR3 DNA sequence: TGTGCCAGCAGTTTAGGATGGCAGGGGATGGTTCAGCCCCAGCATTTT. Residues: CASSLGWQGMVQPQHF. Variable domain in full (rest from reference TRBV28 and TRBJ1-5): DVKVTQSSRYLVKRTGEKVFLECVQDMDHENMFWYRQDPGLGLRLIYFSYDVKMKEKGDIPEGYSVSREKKERFSLILESASTNQTSMYLCASSLGWQGMVQPQHFGDGTRLSIL.

The chain is built from TRBV30 and TRBJ1-6; a weak D match, TRBD1 (6 bases). The CDR3 is made up of 13 amino acids. Germline assignment: CDR1 GTSNPN and CDR2 SVGIG (reference sequence). Trimming removed 2 bases at V and 6 bases at J, with 8 bases between. CDR3 residues: CAWSKDSNSPLHF. CDR3 nucleotide sequence: TGTGCCTGGAGTAAGGACAGTAATTCACCCCTCCACTTT. Full variable domain (outside the CDR3, taken from reference TRBV30 and TRBJ1-6): SQTIHQWPATLVQPVGSPLSLECTVEGTSNPNLYWYRQAAGRGLQLLFYSVGIGQISSEVPQNLSASRPQDRQFILSSKKLLLSDSGFYLCAWSKDSNSPLHFGNGTRLTVT.

J is TRBJ2-7 and V is TRBV14; tentatively, D is TRBD1 (5 bases). Germline V gene sequence: CDR1 SGHDN, CDR2 FVKESK. The CDR3 consists of 15 residues. V gave up 3 bases and J gave up 6 bases, with 18 bases separating them. CDR3 DNA sequence: TGTGCCAGCAGCCAGTATACAGGCACAAGGGGCGAGCAGTACTTC. Translated: CASSQYTGTRGEQYF.

V and J are TRBV19 and TRBJ1-2; 9 bases agree with TRBD1. This CDR3 comprises 17 residues. J lost 1 base, V lost 4 bases, and 10 bases had no gene match. From germline, CDR1 is LNHDA and CDR2 SQIVND (reference sequence). This CDR3 reads CASSTGRTGALNYGYTF. The CDR3 DNA reads as TGTGCCAGTAGTACCGGACGGACAGGGGCCCTTAACTATGGCTACACCTTC.

This clone was seen once. As DNA, the CDR3 is TGTGCCATCACCGGCGGGACGACGAACACTGAAGCTTTCTTT. Translating gives CAITGGTTNTEAFF. V is TRBV6-6 and J is TRBJ1-1; tentatively, D is TRBD1 (5 bases). Germline V gene data show CDR1 as MNHNY and CDR2 as SVGAGI (reference sequence). The CDR3 is made up of 14 amino acids. With 10 bases removed from V and 1 base from J, the gap between germline ends came to 16 bases.

The chain joins TRBV2 to TRBJ1-6; a possible D gene is TRBD1 (5 bases). V lost 1 base, J lost 0 bases, and 13 bases lay in between. CDR3 length: 18 amino acids. CDR1 is SNHLY, CDR2 FYNNEI, per germline. In DNA, the CDR3 is TGTGCCAGCAGTGAAGGCCACGGGACTCACTCCTATAATTCACCCCTCCACTTT. This translates into CASSEGHGTHSYNSPLHF.

This chain connects TRBV7-6 to TRBJ2-5; maybe TRBD2 (7 bases). This CDR3 contains 17 residues. Germline CDR1 and CDR2: SGHVS and FNYEAQ. V was cut by 1 base and J by 4 bases, with 19 bases left in between. The CDR3 DNA reads TGTGCCAGCAGCTTAGTGAGGGGGAGGGTGTCCGGAGAGACCCAGTACTTC. Translated, it gives CASSLVRGRVSGETQYF.

V gene TRBV5-1 combines with J gene TRBJ2-5; 10 positions match TRBD2. Germline lookup yields CDR1 SGHRS and CDR2 YFSETQ. V lost 1 base, J lost 0 bases, and 3 bases stayed unmatched. The CDR3 sequence is 16 residues long. In DNA, the CDR3 is TGCGCCAGCAGCTTGACTAGCGGGGAATACCAAGAGACCCAGTACTTC. Its translation is CASSLTSGEYQETQYF.

The V call is TRBV4-3, the J call TRBJ1-6, with 8 nucleotides matching TRBD1. CDR3 size: 15 residues. The junction had 7 bases not matched to a gene; V was cut back by 2 bases and J by 10 bases. Germline CDR1 is LGHNA and CDR2 is YSLEER. CDR3 region: CASSQYGQGNSPLHF. For the CDR3, the DNA is TGCGCCAGCAGCCAATACGGACAGGGAAACTCACCCCTCCACTTT.

This chain joins TRBV9 and TRBJ1-1; perhaps TRBD1 as D (6 bases). The CDR3 sequence is 17 residues long. The germline V and J ends were trimmed by 0 bases and 3 bases, with 18 bases remaining between them. Germline V gene sequence: CDR1 SGDLS, CDR2 YYNGEE. The CDR3 DNA reads as TGTGCCAGCAGCGTAGCTACACAGGGCCGGGTGGACACTGAAGCTTTCTTT. Translating it yields CASSVATQGRVDTEAFF.

The chain recombines TRBV11-2 with TRBJ1-2; 9 nucleotides agree with TRBD1. The V and J ends lost 4 bases and 6 bases, in that order; junction bases with no gene match: 6. CDR1 is SGHAT, CDR2 FQNNGV, per germline. CDR3 length equals 14 residues. The CDR3 DNA reads TGTGCCAGCAGCTCCGGACAGGGGAAGAATGGCTACACCTTC. Residues: CASSSGQGKNGYTF.

This sequence joins TRBV7-6 and TRBJ2-3; D not resolved. The CDR3 totals 16 residues. The ends were cut back, 5 bases at V and 3 bases at J, with 18 bases in the middle. The germline V gene has CDR1 SGHVS and CDR2 FNYEAQ. CDR3 amino acids: CASSPYHATGTDTQYF. Here the CDR3 DNA reads TGTGCCAGCAGCCCCTATCATGCGACTGGGACAGATACGCAGTATTTT.